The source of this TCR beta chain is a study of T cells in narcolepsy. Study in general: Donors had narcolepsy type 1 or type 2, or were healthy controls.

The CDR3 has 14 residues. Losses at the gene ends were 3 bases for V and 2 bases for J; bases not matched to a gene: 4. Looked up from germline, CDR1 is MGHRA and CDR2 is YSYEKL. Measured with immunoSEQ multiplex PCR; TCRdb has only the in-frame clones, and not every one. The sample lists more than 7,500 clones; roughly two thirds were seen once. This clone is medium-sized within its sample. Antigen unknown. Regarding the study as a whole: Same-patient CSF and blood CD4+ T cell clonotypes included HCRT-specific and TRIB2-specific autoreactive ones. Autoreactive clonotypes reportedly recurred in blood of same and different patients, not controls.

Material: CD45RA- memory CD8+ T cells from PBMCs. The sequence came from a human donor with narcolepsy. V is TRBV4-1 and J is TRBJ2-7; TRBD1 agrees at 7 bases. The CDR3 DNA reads TGCGCCAGCAGCCATCGGGACAGTGCCTACGAGCAGTACTTC. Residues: CASSHRDSAYEQYF.